Following are 23 T cell receptor beta chains from one sample sequenced in a study of PD-L1 blockade in urothelial cancer (dated by TCRdb to about 2017). The library was obtained by the immunoSEQ multiplex PCR assay. TCRdb stores this immuneACCESS table with in-frame sequences only. Part of the clones is absent; in the studies checked, under half of the shortfall reflects unresolved V genes, and no reason is known for the rest. The table for this sample lists tens of thousands of clones; 70% to 90% of them were counted only once. The biggest ten clones account for roughly 6.6% of the sample. The time point label corresponds to: pretreatment peripheral blood. The sequences come from PBMCs, collected around atezolizumab (anti-PD-L1) treatment. Every receptor here comes from a man aged 35 to 55 with urothelial cancer.

This clone has only one observation. The gene calls are TRBV6-1 and TRBJ1-5; D is perhaps TRBD1 (6 bases). Germline CDR1 MNHNS, CDR2 SASEGT. The ends were cut back, 5 bases at V and 0 bases at J, with 11 bases in the middle. CDR3 length: 15 residues. In DNA form, the CDR3 reads TGTGCCAGCAGTTTACAGGGTGGTAGCAATCAGCCCCAGCATTTT. Amino acids: CASSLQGGSNQPQHF.

This chain uses TRBV28 with TRBJ2-1; D gene uncertain. Trimming left V 7 bases short and J 10 bases short, with 20 bases between. The germline V gene encodes CDR1 MDHEN and CDR2 SYDVKM. CDR3 length equals 14 residues. This CDR3 is CASTYPRRSNEQFF. As DNA, the CDR3 is TGTGCCAGCACCTACCCCCGGAGAAGCAACGAGCAGTTCTTC.

This clone was seen only a few times. The rearrangement links TRBV28 to TRBJ2-1, with TRBD2 matching 7 bases. Germline CDR1 and CDR2: MDHEN and SYDVKM. V gave up 6 bases and J gave up 2 bases; unmatched junction bases: 7. The CDR3 covers 15 residues. The CDR3 spells CASRERDLAYNEQFF. Here the CDR3 DNA reads TGTGCCAGCAGAGAGCGGGACCTGGCCTACAATGAGCAGTTCTTC. The variable domain in full, with the rest retrieved from reference TRBV28 and TRBJ2-1, is DVKVTQSSRYLVKRTGEKVFLECVQDMDHENMFWYRQDPGLGLRLIYFSYDVKMKEKGDIPEGYSVSREKKERFSLILESASTNQTSMYLCASRERDLAYNEQFFGPGTRLTVL.

This chain uses TRBV6-5 with TRBJ1-5; D is unresolved. The CDR3 consists of 13 residues. V was pared by 10 bases and J by 4 bases, with 14 bases between. In germline, CDR1 is MNHEY, CDR2 SVGAGI. CDR3 sequence reads: CATSPSSNQPQHF. The CDR3 region has the DNA TGTGCCACCTCCCCGTCGTCTAATCAGCCCCAGCATTTT.

The chain uses TRBV9 and TRBJ2-7; 13 bases are shared with TRBD2. The trim removed 0 bases at V and 7 bases at J, leaving 4 bases unmatched. The CDR3 is 15 residues long. Germline V gene data show CDR1 as SGDLS and CDR2 as YYNGEE. CDR3 sequence: CASSVDGTSGTEQYF. The CDR3 nucleotides read TGTGCCAGCAGCGTAGACGGGACTAGCGGGACGGAGCAGTACTTC.

This clone was found many times. The rearrangement uses TRBV18 and TRBJ2-2; D uncertain. The CDR3 spans 14 residues. The V end was cut by 3 bases, the J end by 7 bases, with 12 bases between. The V gene's germline CDR1 is KGHSH and CDR2 LQKENI. CDR3 sequence reads: CASSPGSIFGELFF. DNA of the CDR3: TGTGCCAGCTCACCGGGCTCTATTTTCGGGGAGCTGTTTTTT. Full variable domain (rest looked up from reference TRBV18 and TRBJ2-2): NAGVMQNPRHLVRRRGQEARLRCSPMKGHSHVYWYRQLPEEGLKFMVYLQKENIIDESGMPKERFSAEFPKEGPSILRIQQVVRGDSAAYFCASSPGSIFGELFFGEGSRLTVL.

This chain uses TRBV28 with TRBJ2-7, with 7 positions matching TRBD2. CDR3 size: 14 residues. Germline lookup yields CDR1 MDHEN and CDR2 SYDVKM. The V segment lost 7 bases and the J segment 0 bases; nucleotides outside the gene matches: 6. CDR3 amino acids: CASTSGAPSYEQYF. Here the CDR3 DNA reads TGTGCCAGCACCAGCGGGGCCCCCTCCTACGAGCAGTACTTC.

The V call is TRBV7-2, the J call TRBJ2-2; 10 bases match TRBD1. Germline V gives CDR1 SGHTA, CDR2 FQGNSA. This CDR3 is built from 17 residues. With V trimmed by 5 bases and J by 7 bases, 13 bases remained unmatched. DNA for the CDR3: TGTGCCAGCAGCCTCAAGGGGGACAGGGGACCTAGCGGGGAGCTGTTTTTT. Amino acids: CASSLKGDRGPSGELFF.

The V gene is TRBV5-1, the J gene TRBJ2-2; TRBD1 might be the D (5 bases). V was cut by 4 bases and J by 3 bases, with 10 bases left in between. Germline V gene sequence: CDR1 SGHRS, CDR2 YFSETQ. The CDR3 has 14 residues. The CDR3, as DNA: TGCGCCAGCAGCGTACGCAGGGACACCGGGGAGCTGTTTTTT. As protein: CASSVRRDTGELFF.

The chain recombines TRBV4-3 with TRBJ2-5; D is possibly TRBD2 (6 bases). Trimming took 1 base from V and 2 from J, leaving 17 bases between them. Germline V CDR1 and CDR2: LGHNA, YSLEER. This CDR3 spans 17 amino acids. The CDR3 reads CASSQGRKSSGQETQYF. In DNA form, the CDR3 reads TGCGCCAGCAGCCAAGGACGAAAAAGTAGCGGACAAGAGACCCAGTACTTC.

This clone has only a few counts. The chain combines TRBV7-2 with TRBJ2-2; 8 bases are shared with TRBD2. The CDR3 is 14 residues long. The ends lost 1 base at V and 5 bases at J; junction bases unmatched: 0. The germline V gene has CDR1 SGHTA and CDR2 FQGNSA. For the CDR3, the DNA is TGTGCCAGCAGCTTAGGACTAGCGACCGGGGAGCTGTTTTTT. Amino acid sequence: CASSLGLATGELFF.

Only one count was recorded for this clone. The sample holds other DNA sequences that translate to the same CDR3. V is TRBV29-1 and J is TRBJ2-1; D call uncertain. This CDR3 is 12 amino acids long. CDR1 SQVTM and CDR2 ANQGSEA come from the germline V gene. Trimming removed 0 bases from V and 7 bases from J, with 7 bases in between. CDR3 amino acids: CSVEDPGNEQFF. CDR3 DNA: TGCAGCGTTGAAGACCCCGGGAATGAGCAGTTCTTC.

The chain joins TRBV2 to TRBJ1-2; 8 bases are shared with TRBD1. Germline values: CDR1 SNHLY, CDR2 FYNNEI. The junction had 6 bases not matched to a gene; V was cut back by 4 bases and J by 5 bases. The CDR3 totals 14 residues. The CDR3 sequence: CASSVAGGWYGYTF. The CDR3 DNA is TGTGCCAGCAGTGTGGCAGGGGGCTGGTATGGCTACACCTTC.

The V and J genes are TRBV7-2 and TRBJ2-1, with TRBD2 matching 7 bases. The germline V gene has CDR1 SGHTA and CDR2 FQGNSA. J was trimmed by 7 bases and V by 5 bases; bases with no gene match: 8. The CDR3 has 14 amino acids. The CDR3 sequence is CASSRGREGNEQFF. Written as DNA, the CDR3 is TGTGCCAGCAGCCGTGGGAGGGAGGGGAATGAGCAGTTCTTC. Full variable domain (remainder filled in from reference TRBV7-2 and TRBJ2-1): GAGVSQSPSNKVTEKGKDVELRCDPISGHTALYWYRQSLGQGLEFLIYFQGNSAPDKSGLPSDRFSAERTGGSVSTLTIQRTQQEDSAVYLCASSRGREGNEQFFGPGTRLTVL.

This clone has just a few counts. The chain couples TRBV29-1 to TRBJ1-2, with D maybe TRBD1 (5 bases). V was pared by 4 bases and J by 4 bases, with 13 bases between. Germline assignment: CDR1 SQVTM and CDR2 ANQGSEA. The CDR3 has 13 residues. The CDR3: CSVAGTRTYGYTF. The CDR3 DNA sequence: TGCAGCGTTGCTGGGACTCGGACCTATGGCTACACCTTC.

The CDR3 is CASSFKEITGTGSRTEAFF. The CDR3 nucleotides read TGTGCCAGCAGCTTCAAAGAAATTACCGGGACAGGGAGTCGAACTGAAGCTTTCTTT. V gene TRBV5-4 combines with J gene TRBJ1-1, with TRBD1 matching over 9 bases. The ends lost 2 bases at V and 5 bases at J; junction bases unmatched: 19. Germline CDR1 reads SGHNT; CDR2 reads YYREEE (reference sequence). This CDR3 comprises 19 residues.

This rearrangement joins TRBV19 to TRBJ2-7, with D maybe TRBD2 (7 bases). Germline V gene sequence: CDR1 LNHDA, CDR2 SQIVND (reference sequence). The ends were cut back, 6 bases at V and 4 bases at J, with 19 bases in the middle. The CDR3 is 15 residues long. CDR3 in DNA: TGTGCCAGTAGACGGACAGCCTCCGGGGGGTACGAGCAGTACTTC. Its protein product is CASRRTASGGYEQYF.

The chain joins TRBV10-2 to TRBJ1-2, with 12 nucleotides matching TRBD1. CDR1 and CDR2 (germline): WSHSY, SAAADI. The CDR3 is made up of 15 amino acids. V was clipped by 7 bases and J by 8 bases; unmatched bases: 11. The CDR3 DNA reads as TGCGCCAGCACCGATCCGGGACAGGGGGCGGGAGGCTACACCTTC. Residues: CASTDPGQGAGGYTF.

This sequence joins TRBV25-1 and TRBJ2-7, with 10 positions matching TRBD2. Germline V lookup: CDR1 MGHDK, CDR2 SYGVNS. The CDR3 has 15 residues. V shed 5 bases and J 6 bases; nucleotides not matched to a gene: 10. CDR3 amino acids: CASSLLAGERGEQYF. CDR3 coding DNA: TGTGCCAGCAGTTTGCTAGCGGGAGAGCGGGGCGAGCAGTACTTC.

This clone was seen only once. This chain uses TRBV30 with TRBJ2-7, with 11 bases fitting TRBD2. Trimming at V came to 1 base and at J to 2 bases, leaving 4 bases not matched to a gene. The CDR3 contains 15 residues. Germline V gene sequence: CDR1 GTSNPN, CDR2 SVGIG (reference sequence). For the CDR3, the DNA is TGTGCCTGGAGTGGCACTAGCGGGGGAACCTACGAGCAGTACTTC. Amino acid sequence: CAWSGTSGGTYEQYF.

The V call is TRBV7-8, the J call TRBJ2-4; tentatively, D is TRBD2 (6 bases). Trimming removed 6 bases at V and 5 bases at J, with 14 bases between. CDR3 size: 14 residues. CDR1 SGHVS and CDR2 FQNEAQ come from the germline V gene. CDR3 sequence: CASSPGEVQNIQYF. The CDR3 nucleotides are TGTGCCAGCAGTCCCGGGGAGGTCCAAAACATTCAGTACTTC.

The chain uses TRBV5-8 and TRBJ1-1; 9 bases are shared with TRBD1. Germline CDR1 reads SGHTS; CDR2 reads YDEGEE. The CDR3 is made up of 15 amino acids. After removal of 4 bases from V and 4 bases from J, the junction contained 8 bases not matched to a gene. This CDR3 reads CASSTRQGVSTEAFF. Written as DNA, the CDR3 is TGTGCCAGCAGCACCCGACAGGGGGTGAGCACTGAAGCTTTCTTT.

This chain joins TRBV7-2 and TRBJ1-1; D may be TRBD1 (6 bases). Germline CDR1 is SGHTA and CDR2 is FQGNSA. The V gene lost 0 bases and the J gene lost 1 base, with 6 bases spanning the gap. This CDR3 has 14 residues. In DNA, the CDR3 is TGTGCCAGCAGCTTAGCCAGGGGGAACACTGAAGCTTTCTTT. It codes for CASSLARGNTEAFF.